This T cell receptor beta chain derives from a study of blood T cell dynamics during melanoma immunotherapy. Germline V gives CDR1 KGHSH, CDR2 LQKENI. CDR3 size: 16 residues. The J segment lost 4 bases and the V segment lost 0 bases, leaving 7 bases of the junction unmatched. Profiling relied on immunoSEQ multiplex PCR, and the TCRdb table lists in-frame clones only, not all of them. The sample has 8,500 to 14,000 clones, approximately 87% seen once. Time point specified: pre-treatment baseline. V is TRBV18 and J is TRBJ2-5, with 8 bases lining up with TRBD1. The receptor was derived from a human donor with melanoma. The sequenced sample was blood, obtained from a patient treated with checkpoint blockade. In nucleotides, the CDR3 is TGTGCCAGCTCACCACCTGTGACAGGGGACGGAGAGACCCAGTACTTC. Translation: CASSPPVTGDGETQYF.